This T cell receptor (beta chain) emerged from a study of tumor-infiltrating lymphocytes in primary liver carcinoma. TCR beta cDNA was reverse-transcribed from roughly 0.45 ug of total RNA. The reaction used a constant-region primer and ProtoScript II reverse transcriptase. Modified slightly, ARM-PCR produced TCR beta libraries over three nested multiplex PCR rounds. Rounds one and two of PCR, each of 10 cycles, were primed with TRBV1-TRBV30 forward primers and a C-beta reverse primer. TCRdb reprocessed the multiplex PCR reads via MiXCR and lists one record per CDR3 protein. Of fewer than 75,000 distinct CDR3 sequences detected, about two thirds appear once; the ten largest clones hold around two fifths. In its sample, this clonotype was seen a few times. One end of the junction varies from germline; a read error may be responsible. Co-extracted RNA and DNA came from about 20-30 mg of unsorted bulk tissue.

The CDR3 is 13 residues long. CDR1 is SGHRS and CDR2 is YFSETQ in the germline V gene. The sequence derives from a man in his forties with primary liver carcinoma and hepatitis B virus infection. J is TRBJ1-2 and V is TRBV5-1; no definite D call. The sequenced sample was liver tumor tissue from sampling region 4. Noted subset: tumor region T4, right-lateral pole. The CDR3 region has the DNA TGCGTCAGCAGCTTGCTGTCGGACCATGGCTACACCTTC. Amino acids: CVSSLLSDHGYTF.